The 25 T cell receptor beta chains below come from one sample, sequenced in a study of blood T cell repertoires in COVID-19. Method: immunoSEQ multiplex PCR; TCRdb's copy keeps in-frame clones and lacks some. The data show under 150,000 clones, with around nine tenths seen just once and 2% to 2.5% held by the top ten. Sequenced material: peripheral blood. The origin of the receptors is a human donor in a cohort sampled during active COVID-19.

J is TRBJ1-2 and V is TRBV11-2; D unresolved. CDR3 length equals 13 residues. Germline V gene sequence: CDR1 SGHAT, CDR2 FQNNGV. V lost 2 bases and J 4 bases, leaving 8 bases between the germline ends. The CDR3 coding sequence is TGTGCCAGCAGCTTAAATCCAGTCTATGGCTACACCTTC. Encoded protein: CASSLNPVYGYTF.

The chain is built from TRBV2 and TRBJ2-3; TRBD2 aligns across 11 bases. CDR1 is SNHLY, CDR2 FYNNEI, per germline. V lost 7 bases, J lost 0 bases, and 3 bases stayed unmatched. The CDR3 totals 15 residues. In DNA form, the CDR3 reads TGTGCCAGCACCGGGACTAGCGGAAGCACAGATACGCAGTATTTT. Its protein product is CASTGTSGSTDTQYF.

The rearrangement uses TRBV11-2 and TRBJ2-2; 9 positions match TRBD1. V dropped 2 bases and J dropped 4; count of bases not matched to a gene: 5. This CDR3 is built from 16 residues. The germline V gene encodes CDR1 SGHAT and CDR2 FQNNGV. The CDR3 coding sequence is TGTGCCAGCAGCTTAATACAGGGGGCGGGCACCGGGGAGCTGTTTTTT. It translates to CASSLIQGAGTGELFF.

This sequence joins TRBV30 and TRBJ1-1, with D possibly being TRBD1 (6 bases). CDR1 GTSNPN and CDR2 SVGIG come from the germline V gene (reference sequence). The length of the CDR3 is 13 residues. V was cut by 1 base and J by 4 bases, with 10 bases left in between. The DNA for the CDR3 is TGTGCCTGGAGTGATGGACAGTCCACTGAAGCTTTCTTT. Translating gives CAWSDGQSTEAFF. The full variable domain, with the rest looked up from reference TRBV30 and TRBJ1-1, is SQTIHQWPATLVQPVGSPLSLECTVEGTSNPNLYWYRQAAGRGLQLLFYSVGIGQISSEVPQNLSASRPQDRQFILSSKKLLLSDSGFYLCAWSDGQSTEAFFGQGTRLTVV.

This clone has more than one count but fewer than ten. The chain has TRBV3-1 (or the pseudogene TRBV3-2) and TRBJ2-7; no clear D gene. Germline V gives CDR1 LGHDT, CDR2 YNNKEL (reference sequence). Deletions cut 3 bases from V and 3 bases from J, with 18 bases between. The CDR3 is 16 amino acids. In DNA, the CDR3 is TGTGCCAGCAGCCAGGCGGTTGGCGTCCTGCTCTACGAGCAGTACTTC. This translates into CASSQAVGVLLYEQYF.

V and J are TRBV19 and TRBJ1-5; 9 nucleotides line up with TRBD1. The ends lost 5 bases at V and 1 base at J; junction bases unmatched: 3. The CDR3 contains 15 residues. Germline CDR1 reads LNHDA; CDR2 reads SQIVND (reference sequence). CDR3 region: CASSLGQGSNQPQHF. The CDR3 nucleotides are TGTGCCAGTAGTTTAGGACAGGGGAGCAATCAGCCCCAGCATTTT.

As concerns this clone: The sample carries other DNA sequences with the same CDR3. The J gene is TRBJ2-3, the V gene TRBV7-2, with 11 nucleotides matching TRBD2. The CDR3 has 15 amino acids. Germline CDR1 and CDR2: SGHTA and FQGNSA. The junction had 0 bases not matched to a gene; V was cut back by 1 base and J by 3 bases. The CDR3 nucleotides are TGTGCCAGCAGCTTAGTAGCGGGGGGGACAGATACGCAGTATTTT. It encodes CASSLVAGGTDTQYF.

The chain uses TRBV6-6 and TRBJ2-7, with 7 nucleotides matching TRBD1. Per the germline V gene, CDR1 is MNHNY and CDR2 is SVGAGI (reference sequence). This CDR3 is built from 15 residues. The trim removed 6 bases at V and 2 bases at J, leaving 10 bases unmatched. The CDR3 coding sequence is TGTGCCAGCAGCTCCTCCGGAGACAGGGCCTACGAGCAGTACTTC. Translation: CASSSSGDRAYEQYF.

This clone was seen only once. The V call is TRBV7-9, the J call TRBJ2-3, with 8 positions matching TRBD1. The germline V gene has CDR1 SEHNR and CDR2 FQNEAQ (reference sequence). The CDR3 length is 12 residues. V was pared by 9 bases and J by 4 bases, with 3 bases of the junction left unmatched. This CDR3 reads CASDRGSDTQYF. The CDR3, as DNA: TGTGCCAGTGACAGGGGATCAGATACGCAGTATTTT.

CDR3 residues: CASSYSTGSSYEQYF. The CDR3 nucleotides read TGTGCCAGCAGTTATTCCACAGGGAGCTCCTACGAGCAGTACTTC. This chain connects TRBV6-2 or TRBV6-3 to TRBJ2-7, with D perhaps TRBD1 (6 bases). Germline V gene sequence: CDR1 MNHEY, CDR2 SVGEGT. The CDR3 consists of 15 residues. Trimming removed 3 bases from V and 0 bases from J, with 12 bases in between.

J is TRBJ2-1 and V is TRBV7-3; TRBD2 agrees at 11 bases. V shed 1 base and J 8 bases; nucleotides not matched to a gene: 4. CDR1 and CDR2 (germline): SGHTA, FQGTGA. The CDR3 length is 15 residues. In DNA form, the CDR3 reads TGTGCCAGCAGCTTAAGACTAGCGGGAAAAGATGAGCAGTTCTTC. The encoded protein is CASSLRLAGKDEQFF.

This chain joins TRBV18 and TRBJ1-4, with 7 bases fitting TRBD1. Germline values: CDR1 KGHSH, CDR2 LQKENI. This CDR3 comprises 13 residues. Trimming cost V 4 bases and J 5 bases; bases outside gene matches: 1. The CDR3 sequence: CASSRDRNEKLFF. DNA of the CDR3: TGTGCCAGCTCACGGGACAGAAATGAAAAACTGTTTTTT. Looking up the rest from reference TRBV18 and TRBJ1-4 gives the full variable domain: NAGVMQNPRHLVRRRGQEARLRCSPMKGHSHVYWYRQLPEEGLKFMVYLQKENIIDESGMPKERFSAEFPKEGPSILRIQQVVRGDSAAYFCASSRDRNEKLFFGSGTQLSVL.

The gene calls are TRBV5-4 and TRBJ2-2; 7 bases fit TRBD1. Germline CDR1 reads SGHNT; CDR2 reads YYREEE (reference sequence). Unmatched junction bases numbered 13, after V lost 10 bases and J lost 4 bases. The CDR3 runs 15 residues. The CDR3 here is CAYRGAGPSTGELFF. CDR3 DNA sequence: TGTGCCTACAGGGGCGCCGGCCCCTCCACCGGGGAGCTGTTTTTT.

The chain recombines TRBV30 with TRBJ2-5; the D gene is possibly TRBD1 (5 bases). The CDR3 length is 13 residues. Germline loops: CDR1 GTSNPN, CDR2 SVGIG (reference sequence). Trimming removed 0 bases from V and 6 bases from J, with 11 bases in between. The CDR3 protein is CAWSVTGAKTQYF. Here the CDR3 DNA reads TGTGCCTGGAGTGTAACAGGCGCCAAGACCCAGTACTTC.

The chain employs TRBV28 and TRBJ2-2, with 7 bases that match TRBD1. V lost 2 bases, J lost 6 bases, and 6 bases stayed unmatched. Germline V gives CDR1 MDHEN, CDR2 SYDVKM. The CDR3 sequence is 15 residues long. In DNA, the CDR3 is TGTGCCAGCAGTTTAGCTCCAGGGGGACCCGGGGAGCTGTTTTTT. Translating gives CASSLAPGGPGELFF. Looking up the rest from reference TRBV28 and TRBJ2-2 gives the full variable domain: DVKVTQSSRYLVKRTGEKVFLECVQDMDHENMFWYRQDPGLGLRLIYFSYDVKMKEKGDIPEGYSVSREKKERFSLILESASTNQTSMYLCASSLAPGGPGELFFGEGSRLTVL.

The gene calls are TRBV7-2 and TRBJ1-4; D not resolved. This CDR3 contains 14 residues. Germline loops: CDR1 SGHTA, CDR2 FQGNSA. V lost 1 base and J lost 4, with 7 bases in between. CDR3 bases: TGTGCCAGCAGCTTAGGCGGCAATAATGAAAAACTGTTTTTT. Encoded protein: CASSLGGNNEKLFF.

The rearrangement uses TRBV9 and TRBJ2-2; 7 positions match TRBD2. Germline CDR1 and CDR2: SGDLS and YYNGEE. CDR3 size: 17 residues. Trimming at V came to 1 base and at J to 0 bases, leaving 6 bases not matched to a gene. The CDR3 DNA is TGTGCCAGCAGCGTAAGAGGACTAGGGTCGAACACCGGGGAGCTGTTTTTT. Translation gives CASSVRGLGSNTGELFF.

The sample holds one count of this clone. The chain has TRBV19 and TRBJ2-1, with TRBD2 identical over 9 bases. The CDR3 runs 14 residues. V lost 6 bases, J lost 4 bases, and 4 bases stayed unmatched. The germline V gene encodes CDR1 LNHDA and CDR2 SQIVND (reference sequence). DNA for the CDR3: TGTGCCAGTAGCCAGCGGGGGGCGTACAATGAGCAGTTCTTC. Its translation: CASSQRGAYNEQFF.

A remark on this clone: The same CDR3 arises from other DNA sequences in this sample as well. The V call is TRBV28, the J call TRBJ2-7, with D unresolved. Trimming took 3 bases from V and 4 from J, leaving 10 bases between them. There are 13 residues in the CDR3. Germline V lookup: CDR1 MDHEN, CDR2 SYDVKM. The CDR3 region has the DNA TGTGCCAGCAGTTTGCCAGGCTTATACGAGCAGTACTTC. Protein: CASSLPGLYEQYF.

This chain connects TRBV14 to TRBJ2-7, with D possibly matching TRBD1 (6 bases). Per the germline V gene, CDR1 is SGHDN and CDR2 is FVKESK. The CDR3 loop spans 14 amino acids. Trimming shortened V by 3 bases and J by 3 bases, and 12 bases separated the two germline ends. CDR3 amino acids: CASSHVGQFYEQYF. CDR3 nucleotides: TGTGCCAGCAGCCATGTCGGACAGTTCTACGAGCAGTACTTC.

This clone occurred once. This chain uses TRBV3-1 (or the pseudogene TRBV3-2) with TRBJ1-2, with a tentative D call TRBD1 (5 bases). The CDR3 is made up of 13 amino acids. Trimming removed 1 base at V and 8 bases at J, with 11 bases between. Germline assignment: CDR1 LGHDT and CDR2 YNNKEL (reference sequence). The CDR3 here is CASSQAPGGGYTF. The CDR3 coding sequence is TGTGCCAGCAGCCAAGCCCCGGGGGGAGGCTACACCTTC.

This rearrangement joins TRBV6-4 to TRBJ1-5; D call uncertain. Trimming pared 7 bases from V and 9 bases from J, leaving 10 bases between. This CDR3 comprises 11 residues. Germline-derived CDR1 and CDR2 are MRHNA and SNTAGT. The CDR3 DNA sequence: TGTGCCAGCACCCCGAGTGGGCCCCAGCATTTT. Translating gives CASTPSGPQHF.

This chain uses TRBV29-1 with TRBJ1-2, with 8 bases that match TRBD1. CDR3 length: 13 residues. Germline V gene data show CDR1 as SQVTM and CDR2 as ANQGSEA. Trimming removed 5 bases from V and 8 bases from J; junction bases left unmatched: 10. Here the CDR3 reads CSVWDRSLPGYTF. CDR3 in DNA: TGCAGCGTTTGGGACAGGAGCCTTCCGGGCTACACCTTC.

The chain joins TRBV5-1 to TRBJ1-2, with 7 positions matching TRBD1. V shed 0 bases, J shed 4 bases, and the junction held 6 bases outside the gene matches. CDR3 size: 15 residues. In germline, CDR1 is SGHRS, CDR2 YFSETQ. The CDR3 nucleotides are TGCGCCAGCAGCTTGGAACCGACAGGGTCCTATGGCTACACCTTC. Protein product: CASSLEPTGSYGYTF.

The chain joins TRBV5-6 to TRBJ1-2; 9 bases align to TRBD1. The CDR3 consists of 15 residues. J lost 3 bases, V lost 2 bases, and 5 bases had no gene match. Germline values: CDR1 SGHDT, CDR2 YYEEEE. This CDR3 reads CASSLGTGLYYGYTF. The CDR3 bases are TGTGCCAGCAGCTTAGGGACAGGGTTATACTATGGCTACACCTTC.